This T cell receptor (beta chain) was captured by sequencing in a study of siplizumab effects on memory and regulatory T cells. Only in-frame clones appear in the TCRdb table, and some are missing; sequencing was by immunoSEQ multiplex PCR. Among 87,000 or so clones listed, approximately 95% were seen once. Comments on this clone: No antigen is known for it. The junction differs from germline at one of its ends, possibly a read error.

Per germline, CDR1 SNHLY and CDR2 FYNNEI. This CDR3 spans 12 amino acids. Study observations and caveats: Naive T cell populations appeared to exhibit greater diversity than memory cells and appeared to be major alloresponse contributors. Researchers could not give a naive or memory phenotype to roughly 75-96% of proliferating CD4+ or CD8+ clones. In siplizumab cultures, the suppressive function of proliferating Tregs remained unconfirmed.

The J gene is TRBJ2-7, the V gene TRBV2; possible D gene TRBD1, 5 bases. The TCR originated in a human donor in good health. Sequenced input: non-Treg CD4+ T cells sorted from blood. CDR3 protein: CASREDSYEQYF. CDR3 DNA: TGTGCCAGCAGAGAAGACAGCTACGAGCAGTACTTC.